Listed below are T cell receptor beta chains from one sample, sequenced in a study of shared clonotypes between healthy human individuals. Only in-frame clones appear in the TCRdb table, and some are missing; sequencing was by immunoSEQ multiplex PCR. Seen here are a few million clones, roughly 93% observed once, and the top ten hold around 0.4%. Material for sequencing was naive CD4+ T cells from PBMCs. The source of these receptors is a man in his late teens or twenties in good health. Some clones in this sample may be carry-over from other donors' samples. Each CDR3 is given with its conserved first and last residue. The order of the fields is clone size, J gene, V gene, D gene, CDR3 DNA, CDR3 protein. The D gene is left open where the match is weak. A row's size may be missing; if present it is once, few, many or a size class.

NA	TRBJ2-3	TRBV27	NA	TGTGCCAGCAGCAGGGACTTGGGCGCCTCCGATACGCAGTATTTT	CASSRDLGASDTQYF
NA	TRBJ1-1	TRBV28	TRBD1	TGTGCCAGCAACCCGTGGCAGGGGGGAAACCCCAACACTGAAGCTTTCTTT	CASNPWQGGNPNTEAFF
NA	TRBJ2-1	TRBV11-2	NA	TGTGCCAGCAAACCGGGACTGCCCTACAATGAGCAGTTCTTC	CASKPGLPYNEQFF
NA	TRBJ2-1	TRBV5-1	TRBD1	TGCGCCAGCAGACTAAGGCCGGGACAGGTAGCTGAGCAGTTCTTC	CASRLRPGQVAEQFF
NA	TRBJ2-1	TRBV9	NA	TGTGCCAGCAGCGTAGGGGTAGTTTACAATGAGCAGTTCTTC	CASSVGVVYNEQFF
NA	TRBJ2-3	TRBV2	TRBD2	TGTGCCAGCAGTTCCGGGACTAGCGGCACAGATACGCAGTATTTT	CASSSGTSGTDTQYF
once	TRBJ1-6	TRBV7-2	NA	TGTGCCAGCAGCTTAGGAATCCAAAGCTCCTATAATTCACCCCTCCACTTT	CASSLGIQSSYNSPLHF
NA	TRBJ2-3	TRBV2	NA	TGTGCCAGCAGCGCCACAGATACGCAGTATTTT	CASSATDTQYF
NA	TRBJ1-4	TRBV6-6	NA	TGTGCCAGCACCTTGCCTGCAACTAATGAAAAACTGTTTTTT	CASTLPATNEKLFF
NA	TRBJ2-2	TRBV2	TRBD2	TGTGCCTTGGGGACTATGGGGGGGGAGCTGTTTTTT	CALGTMGGELFF
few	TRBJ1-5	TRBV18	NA	TGTGCCAGCTCCCCGACTGTGGGTAGCAATCAGCCCCAGCATTTT	CASSPTVGSNQPQHF
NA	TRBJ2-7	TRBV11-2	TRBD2	TGTGCCAGCAGCTTCTCTAGCGGGATCTGGGGTAAGCAGTACTTC	CASSFSSGIWGKQYF
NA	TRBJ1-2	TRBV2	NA	TGTGCCAGCACCCGGGGCGAAGGTTCAGGTGGCTACACCTTC	CASTRGEGSGGYTF
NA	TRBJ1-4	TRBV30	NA	TGTGCCTGGAGTAAGTCAACTAATGAAAAACTGTTTTTT	CAWSKSTNEKLFF
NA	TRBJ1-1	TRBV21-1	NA	TGTGCCAGCAGTCGGCGAGGGCAGGGCGTTTCCGAGAACACTGAAGCTTTCTTT	CASSRRGQGVSENTEAFF
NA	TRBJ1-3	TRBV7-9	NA	TGTGCCAGCAGCTCATTCCTCCGGACAGCTTCTGGAAACACCATATATTTT	CASSSFLRTASGNTIYF
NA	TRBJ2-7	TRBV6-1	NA	TGTGCCAGCAGTCGCGGCAGCTCCTACGAGCAGTACTTC	CASSRGSSYEQYF
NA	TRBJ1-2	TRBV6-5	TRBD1	TGTGCCAGCAGTACGTCCCGGGACAGTCCAGGCTACACCTTC	CASSTSRDSPGYTF
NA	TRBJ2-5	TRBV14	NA	TGTGCCAACAGATCTAAAGAGACCCAGTACTTC	CANRSKETQYF
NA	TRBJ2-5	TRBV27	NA	TGTGCCAGCAGTTCCCTCGCAGGGGCCGCCGGCGGAGAGACCCAGTACTTC	CASSSLAGAAGGETQYF
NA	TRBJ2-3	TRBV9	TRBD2	TGTGCCAGCAGCCTCGCGGGACTAGAGGCAGATACGCAGTATTTT	CASSLAGLEADTQYF
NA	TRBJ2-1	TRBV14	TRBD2	TGTGCCAGCAGCCAAGGGCTAGCGGGTTACTACAATGAGCAGTTCTTC	CASSQGLAGYYNEQFF
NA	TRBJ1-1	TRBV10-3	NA	TGTGCCATCAGCGACAGGTTTAGGGGCACTGAAGCTTTCTTT	CAISDRFRGTEAFF
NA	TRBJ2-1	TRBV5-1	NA	TGCGCCAGCAGCCTGGGGCGAGGAGGTCAAGATGAGCAGTTCTTC	CASSLGRGGQDEQFF
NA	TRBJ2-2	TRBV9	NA	TGTGCCAGCAGCGTCGCCAGGGGCACCGGGGAGCTGTTTTTT	CASSVARGTGELFF
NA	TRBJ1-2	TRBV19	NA	TGTGCCAGTGGGCAGGGCAATAACGACTATGGCTACACCTTC	CASGQGNNDYGYTF
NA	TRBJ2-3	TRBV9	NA	TGTGCCAGCAGCGATTTCCAAACGCAGTATTTT	CASSDFQTQYF
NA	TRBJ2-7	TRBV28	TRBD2	TGTGCCAGCCAACTCCTGGGCAGGACGGGACTAGCGGGAGTTCCCCACGAGCAGTACTTC	CASQLLGRTGLAGVPHEQYF
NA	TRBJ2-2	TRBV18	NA	TGTGCCAGCTCACCACGCCAGAGGGCTACCGGGGAGCTGTTTTTT	CASSPRQRATGELFF
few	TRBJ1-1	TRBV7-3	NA	TGTGCCAGCAGCTTAAGTCGGCAGAACTCCGTCTCTTTCTTT	CASSLSRQNSVSFF
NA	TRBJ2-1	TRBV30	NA	TGTGCCTGGAGTGGTGAGGCCGATCAGTTCTTC	CAWSGEADQFF
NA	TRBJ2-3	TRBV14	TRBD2	TGTGCCAGCAGCCCCCGAGCGGGAGCCTCAGATACGCAGTATTTT	CASSPRAGASDTQYF
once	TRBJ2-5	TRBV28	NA	TGTGCCAGCAGTATTGCGGTGTACCAAGAGACCCAGTACTTC	CASSIAVYQETQYF
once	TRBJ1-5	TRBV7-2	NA	TGTGCCAGCAGCTTAAATGCAGGCTATCAGCCCCAGCATTTT	CASSLNAGYQPQHF
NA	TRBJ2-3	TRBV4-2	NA	TGTGCCAGCAGCCCCCTAGTGAGGACAGATACGCAGTATTTT	CASSPLVRTDTQYF
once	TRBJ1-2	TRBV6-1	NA	TGTGCCAGCAGTGAGGGAAAGGGCCTTTCCTATGGCTACACCTTC	CASSEGKGLSYGYTF
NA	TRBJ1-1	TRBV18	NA	TGTGCCAGCTCAACGGACCAACCCACTGAAGCTTTCTTT	CASSTDQPTEAFF
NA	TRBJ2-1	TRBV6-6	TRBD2	TGTGCCAGCACTCTGGCGGGAGGCGACAATGAGCAGTTCTTC	CASTLAGGDNEQFF
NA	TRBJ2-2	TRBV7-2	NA	TGTGCCAGCAGCTTAACCAACGGGAGTCCGGCCGGGGAGCTGTTTTTT	CASSLTNGSPAGELFF
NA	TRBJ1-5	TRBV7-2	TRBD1	TGTGCCAGCAGCTGGACAGGGGGTCAGCCCCAGCATTTT	CASSWTGGQPQHF